What follows describes a single T cell receptor beta chain. These data are taken from a study of blood T cell repertoires in COVID-19. About the study: There were acute and convalescent COVID-19 samples, and they came from the United States, Italy and Spain. Sources were T cells, B-cell-depleted T cells, or PBMCs; the material itself was cDNA or gDNA.

Trimming pared 3 bases from V and 7 bases from J, leaving 19 bases between. CDR3 length: 16 amino acids. From germline, CDR1 is SGHTA and CDR2 FQGNSA. In the original workflow: Estimates of nucleated cell counts were drawn from the amplification of reference gene primers. Libraries were prepared by immunoSEQ multiplex PCR; TCRdb keeps only in-frame clonotypes and omits some of them. Clone size and V and J calls were adopted from that table, with D and trimming inferred from the DNA. The profile shows around 60,000 clones, 90% of them singletons. This chain connects TRBV7-2 to TRBJ1-5; D may be TRBD1 (6 bases). What was sequenced was peripheral blood. The clonotype was recovered from a man aged 55 to 70 with active COVID-19. The CDR3 is CASSFSQGLNDQPQHF. The CDR3 bases are TGTGCCAGCAGCTTTTCACAGGGCCTCAATGACCAGCCCCAGCATTTT. Drawing the rest from reference TRBV7-2 and TRBJ1-5, the complete variable domain is GAGVSQSPSNKVTEKGKDVELRCDPISGHTALYWYRQSLGQGLEFLIYFQGNSAPDKSGLPSDRFSAERTGGSVSTLTIQRTQQEDSAVYLCASSFSQGLNDQPQHFGDGTRLSIL.